These 17 T cell receptor beta chains were sequenced from one sample in a study of human T cells and chemical hapten exposure. TCRdb re-called the RACE reads with MiXCR, one entry per CDR3 protein. This table has some 38,000 distinct CDR3 sequences, 8% to 10% appearing once. As for time point: patch test 3, about 24 weeks after DPC sensitization. Treatment defined: therapeutic diphenylcyclopropenone sensitization with weekly scalp DPC. Unseparated into fractions, whole blood served as the source from which total RNA was extracted. The sequencing here drew on whole blood, taken in connection with sensitization to the hapten diphenylcyclopropenone (DPC). The receptors here all came from a man aged 50-60 years with alopecia areata. Some clones in this sample may be carry-over from other donors' samples.

Only a few counts were recorded for this clonotype. The chain recombines TRBV7-2 with TRBJ1-1; 10 bases map to TRBD1. Germline lookup yields CDR1 SGHTA and CDR2 FQGNSA. V lost 5 bases to trimming and J lost 9 bases; unmatched junction nucleotides: 12. The CDR3 consists of 15 residues. The CDR3 bases are TGTGCCAGCAGCCCCCAGGACAGGGGGATCCTCAAAGCTTTCTTT. It yields the protein CASSPQDRGILKAFF.

The chain carries TRBV15 and TRBJ2-1, with 10 nucleotides matching TRBD2. The V segment lost 0 bases and the J segment 14 bases; nucleotides outside the gene matches: 4. There are 13 residues in the CDR3. From germline, CDR1 is LNHNV and CDR2 YYDKDF (reference sequence). As DNA, the CDR3 is TGTGCCACCAGCAGAGACCCCACTAGCGGGAAGTTCTTC. Translating it yields CATSRDPTSGKFF.

The DNA for the CDR3 is TGTGCCAGCAGCTTGGCGGATACGCAGTATTTT. Protein sequence: CASSLADTQYF. This chain links TRBV7-8 with TRBJ2-3; D is uncertain. Looked up from germline, CDR1 is SGHVS and CDR2 is FQNEAQ. The CDR3 spans 11 residues. With 3 bases removed from V and 6 bases from J, the gap between germline ends came to 4 bases.

This clonotype appeared many times. The J gene is TRBJ2-1, the V gene TRBV7-2; no definite D call. The V gene lost 0 bases and the J gene lost 0 bases, with 6 bases spanning the gap. Per the germline V gene, CDR1 is SGHTA and CDR2 is FQGNSA. The CDR3 is 15 amino acids. The CDR3 loop reads CASSLAAVSYNEQFF. CDR3 in DNA: TGTGCCAGCAGCTTAGCGGCTGTCTCCTACAATGAGCAGTTCTTC.

The rearrangement links TRBV29-1 to TRBJ1-1; D is perhaps TRBD1 (5 bases). The CDR3 has 13 amino acids. Germline V gives CDR1 SQVTM, CDR2 ANQGSEA. The germline V and J ends were trimmed by 4 bases and 0 bases, with 9 bases remaining between them. The CDR3 protein is CSVAQGMNTEAFF. The CDR3 DNA reads as TGCAGCGTTGCGCAGGGAATGAACACTGAAGCTTTCTTT.

The rearrangement joins TRBV18 to TRBJ1-4; D unresolved. Per the germline V gene, CDR1 is KGHSH and CDR2 is LQKENI. This CDR3 spans 15 amino acids. V gave up 3 bases and J gave up 5 bases, with 13 bases separating them. The DNA of the CDR3 is TGTGCCAGCTCACCCCCGGGCCCTGGGAATGAAAAACTGTTTTTT. Translation gives CASSPPGPGNEKLFF.

The chain carries TRBV29-1 and TRBJ2-5; tentative D call: TRBD1 (5 bases). This CDR3 contains 13 residues. The V gene lost 4 bases and the J gene lost 1 base, with 10 bases spanning the gap. CDR1 and CDR2 (germline): SQVTM, ANQGSEA. The CDR3 loop is CSVVQGAQETQYF. The CDR3, as DNA: TGCAGCGTTGTTCAAGGGGCCCAAGAGACCCAGTACTTC.

Many counts were recorded for this clonotype. The chain is built from TRBV20-1 and TRBJ1-5, with TRBD1 matching 7 bases. This CDR3 is built from 16 residues. Trimming at V came to 0 bases and at J to 0 bases, leaving 5 bases not matched to a gene. Germline V gene data show CDR1 as DFQATT and CDR2 as SNEGSKA (reference sequence). The CDR3 region is CSARDRTGNSNQPQHF. The CDR3 DNA is TGCAGTGCTAGAGATAGGACAGGTAATAGCAATCAGCCCCAGCATTTT.

This clonotype was picked up many times. The rearrangement links TRBV28 to TRBJ2-3; 10 bases line up with TRBD2. With 7 bases clipped from V and 6 bases from J, the junction kept 16 bases outside the gene matches. This CDR3 has 17 residues. Germline CDR1 reads MDHEN; CDR2 reads SYDVKM. The CDR3 DNA follows: TGTGCCAGCAACCAGGCTAGCGGGAGTAGGGCATCGGATACGCAGTATTTT. Amino acids: CASNQASGSRASDTQYF.

In its sample, this clonotype was seen many times. The chain links TRBV6-2 or TRBV6-3 to TRBJ2-6; D gene uncertain. Trimming pared 4 bases from V and 0 bases from J, leaving 4 bases between. Germline CDR1 and CDR2: MNHEY and SVGEGT. The CDR3 consists of 14 residues. CDR3 sequence: CASSWDSGANVLTF. The CDR3 nucleotides read TGTGCCAGCAGTTGGGACTCTGGGGCCAACGTCCTGACTTTC.

This clonotype was counted many times. The chain uses TRBV6-1 and TRBJ2-7, with D possibly TRBD1 on 6 matching bases. With 7 bases removed from V and 2 bases from J, the gap between germline ends came to 12 bases. The germline V gene has CDR1 MNHNS and CDR2 SASEGT. CDR3 length: 13 residues. The CDR3 nucleotides are TGTGCCAGCAACCCTCCAGGGGCCTACGAGCAGTACTTC. The encoded protein is CASNPPGAYEQYF.

The sample holds many counts of this clonotype. This sequence joins TRBV28 and TRBJ2-7; a possible D gene is TRBD1 (5 bases). The CDR3 is 12 amino acids. V was pared by 5 bases and J by 3 bases, with 8 bases between. The germline gives CDR1 MDHEN, CDR2 SYDVKM. CDR3 loop: CASSLQGYEQYF. CDR3 bases: TGTGCCAGCAGTCTTCAGGGCTACGAGCAGTACTTC.

This clonotype was picked up a small number of times. The chain has TRBV5-1 and TRBJ1-4; 9 bases match TRBD1. Germline CDR1 reads SGHRS; CDR2 reads YFSETQ. The CDR3 contains 14 residues. Losses at the gene ends were 3 bases for V and 6 bases for J; bases not matched to a gene: 3. The CDR3 sequence is CASSSGQGHEKLFF. CDR3 DNA sequence: TGCGCCAGCAGCTCGGGACAGGGACATGAAAAACTGTTTTTT.

This clonotype came up many times. For the CDR3, the DNA is TGTGCCAGCAGCGGCCCCTACGAGCAGTACTTC. This translates into CASSGPYEQYF. The V and J genes are TRBV7-2 and TRBJ2-7; D gene uncertain. The V gene lost 5 bases and the J gene lost 2 bases, with 4 bases spanning the gap. CDR1 and CDR2 from the germline V gene are SGHTA and FQGNSA. The CDR3 runs to 11 residues.

This clonotype was counted at least ten times. This rearrangement joins TRBV6-2 or TRBV6-3 to TRBJ2-1; 9 bases match TRBD1. The CDR3 totals 14 residues. From germline, CDR1 is MNHEY and CDR2 SVGEGT. V trimming: 7 bases; J trimming: 5 bases; junction bases outside the gene matches: 6. DNA for the CDR3: TGTGCCAGCAAGTCAGGGACAGGGCACAATGAGCAGTTCTTC. Residues: CASKSGTGHNEQFF.

A few counts support this clonotype. The genes are TRBV29-1 and TRBJ2-3; 9 bases agree with TRBD2. Germline V CDR1 and CDR2: SQVTM, ANQGSEA. This CDR3 region has 14 residues. V lost 8 bases to trimming and J lost 4 bases; unmatched junction nucleotides: 10. The CDR3, as DNA: TGCAGCTTGTGGAGCGGGAGGATCGCAGATACGCAGTATTTT. This translates into CSLWSGRIADTQYF.

This clonotype was found many times. The chain carries TRBV10-2 and TRBJ2-2; no reliable D call. Germline V gene sequence: CDR1 WSHSY, CDR2 SAAADI. Between the trimmed V and J ends, which lost 5 bases and 1 base, there was a span of 5 bases. The CDR3 extends over 13 amino acids. In DNA form, the CDR3 reads TGCGCCAGCAGTTATCAGAACACCGGGGAGCTGTTTTTT. Protein sequence: CASSYQNTGELFF.